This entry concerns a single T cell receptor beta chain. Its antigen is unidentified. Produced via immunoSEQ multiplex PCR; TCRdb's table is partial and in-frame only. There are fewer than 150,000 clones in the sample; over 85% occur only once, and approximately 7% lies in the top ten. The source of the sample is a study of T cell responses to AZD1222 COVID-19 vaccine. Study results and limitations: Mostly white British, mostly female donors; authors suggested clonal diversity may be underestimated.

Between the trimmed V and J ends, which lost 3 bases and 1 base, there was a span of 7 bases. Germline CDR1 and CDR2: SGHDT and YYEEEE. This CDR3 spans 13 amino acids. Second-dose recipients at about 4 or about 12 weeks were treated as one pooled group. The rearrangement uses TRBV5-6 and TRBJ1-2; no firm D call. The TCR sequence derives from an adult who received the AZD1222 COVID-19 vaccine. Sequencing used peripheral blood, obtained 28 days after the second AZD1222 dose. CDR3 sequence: CASSWYSNYGYTF. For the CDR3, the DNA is TGTGCCAGCAGCTGGTACAGTAACTATGGCTACACCTTC. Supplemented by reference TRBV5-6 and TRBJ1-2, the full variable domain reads DAGVTQSPTHLIKTRGQQVTLRCSPKSGHDTVSWYQQALGQGPQFIFQYYEEEERQRGNFPDRFSGHQFPNYSSELNVNALLLGDSALYLCASSWYSNYGYTFGSGTRLTVV.